The 31 T cell receptor beta chains in this list originate from one sample, sequenced in a study of cytomegalovirus exposure and HLA in healthy donors. PCR used 60 Vbeta primers and 13 Jbeta primers. Produced via immunoSEQ multiplex PCR; TCRdb's table is partial and in-frame only. The profile shows about 190,000 clones, roughly 82% of them singletons. Sequenced input: PBMCs. The receptor source for this set is a woman between 50 and 59 years old in good health and CMV-seropositive.

This clone was seen more than once but under ten times. The J gene is TRBJ2-5, the V gene TRBV7-3; 7 positions agree with TRBD2. The CDR3 runs 15 residues. Germline CDR1 is SGHTA and CDR2 is FQGTGA. Trimming removed 2 bases from V and 1 base from J; junction bases left unmatched: 4. CDR3 loop: CASSLGGVPQETQYF. CDR3 bases: TGTGCCAGCAGCTTAGGGGGGGTACCCCAAGAGACCCAGTACTTC.

As for this clone: At one end, the junction sequence differs from germline, possibly due to a read error. The rearrangement links TRBV18 to TRBJ1-5; 7 nucleotides agree with TRBD1. Germline loops: CDR1 KGHSH, CDR2 LQKENI. The CDR3 has 16 residues. The CDR3 here is CASSHIGTDEDQPQRF. The CDR3 coding sequence is TGTGCCAGCTCACACATCGGGACAGATGAGGATCAGCCCCAGCGTTTT. Looking up the rest from reference TRBV18 and TRBJ1-5 gives the full variable domain: NAGVMQNPRHLVRRRGQEARLRCSPMKGHSHVYWYRQLPEEGLKFMVYLQKENIIDESGMPKERFSAEFPKEGPSILRIQQVVRGDSAAYFCASSHIGTDEDQPQRFGDGTRLSIL.

This clone has just a few counts. The rearrangement links TRBV5-5 to TRBJ1-2; D perhaps matches TRBD1 (5 bases). V gave up 4 bases and J gave up 7 bases, with 11 bases separating them. Germline V gene lookup returns CDR1 SGHKS and CDR2 YYEKEE (reference sequence). CDR3 size: 12 residues. The CDR3 DNA sequence: TGTGCCAGCAGCGGCGACAGTGTTGGCTACACCTTC. Its translation: CASSGDSVGYTF.

This clone occurred a few times. The chain has TRBV6-5 and TRBJ1-3, with D possibly being TRBD1 (6 bases). The CDR3 has 13 residues. Germline CDR1 and CDR2: MNHEY and SVGAGI. V lost 11 bases and J 3 bases, leaving 14 bases between the germline ends. The CDR3 sequence is CAHEVQGGNTIYF. The CDR3 region has the DNA TGTGCCCACGAGGTACAGGGTGGAAACACCATATATTTT.

V usage is TRBV6-5 and J usage is TRBJ1-1; 7 bases match TRBD1. Germline-derived CDR1 and CDR2 are MNHEY and SVGAGI. The CDR3 is 15 amino acids. Losses at the gene ends were 4 bases for V and 1 base for J; bases not matched to a gene: 6. CDR3 region: CASSSPDRANTEAFF. CDR3 coding DNA: TGTGCCAGCAGTTCTCCCGACAGGGCGAACACTGAAGCTTTCTTT.

Remarks on this clone: Other DNA sequences from this sample encode an identical CDR3 as well. V is TRBV6-1 and J is TRBJ2-1, with 10 bases fitting TRBD1. The CDR3 has 16 residues. Trimming removed 1 base from V and 2 bases from J; junction bases left unmatched: 2. CDR1 is MNHNS, CDR2 SASEGT, per germline. As DNA, the CDR3 is TGTGCCAGCAGTGAAGTAGGGACAGGGGCCTACAATGAGCAGTTCTTC. As protein: CASSEVGTGAYNEQFF.

V is TRBV14 and J is TRBJ2-1; D may be TRBD1 (6 bases). CDR1 is SGHDN, CDR2 FVKESK, per germline. The CDR3 runs 14 residues. The V end was cut by 0 bases, the J end by 7 bases, with 10 bases between. The CDR3 sequence is CASSQEIQGNEQFF. The DNA of the CDR3 is TGTGCCAGCAGCCAAGAGATACAGGGTAATGAGCAGTTCTTC.

The rearrangement links TRBV5-1 to TRBJ2-7; 7 bases are shared with TRBD2. CDR3 size: 15 residues. The germline gives CDR1 SGHRS, CDR2 YFSETQ. The V gene end was trimmed by 2 bases and the J gene end by 3 bases; junction bases not matched to a gene: 8. DNA of the CDR3: TGCGCCAGCAGCTTATCGGGGGGAATGGGCTACGAGCAGTACTTC. Protein sequence: CASSLSGGMGYEQYF.

The V call is TRBV5-1, the J call TRBJ2-1, with TRBD2 identical over 16 bases. Unmatched junction bases numbered 3, after V lost 3 bases and J lost 6 bases. The CDR3 consists of 16 residues. Germline-derived CDR1 and CDR2 are SGHRS and YFSETQ. The CDR3 spells CASSWGTSGGANEQFF. The DNA for the CDR3 is TGCGCCAGCAGCTGGGGGACTAGCGGGGGGGCCAATGAGCAGTTCTTC.

This chain links TRBV6-1 with TRBJ2-3, with D possibly matching TRBD2 (6 bases). Germline-derived CDR1 and CDR2 are MNHNS and SASEGT. The CDR3 has 14 amino acids. Trimming cost V 5 bases and J 2 bases, with 11 bases left between them. As DNA, the CDR3 is TGTGCCAGCAGTTTGCGGGGTTACACAGATACGCAGTATTTT. Translating gives CASSLRGYTDTQYF.

The V call is TRBV10-3, the J call TRBJ1-2; D not resolved. Germline values: CDR1 ENHRY, CDR2 SYGVKD. There are 15 residues in the CDR3. Trimming stripped 8 bases from V and 7 bases from J, with 23 bases between. Written as DNA, the CDR3 is TGTGCCATCGGATCGAATGGTATGACCGGAGGTGGCTACACCTTC. Its protein is CAIGSNGMTGGGYTF.

The chain couples TRBV5-4 to TRBJ2-2; 7 bases are shared with TRBD1. The V and J ends lost 3 bases and 0 bases, in that order; junction bases with no gene match: 2. In germline, CDR1 is SGHNT, CDR2 YYREEE (reference sequence). This CDR3 has 15 residues. Here the CDR3 reads CASSSGQTNTGELFF. The DNA for the CDR3 is TGTGCCAGCAGCTCGGGACAGACGAACACCGGGGAGCTGTTTTTT.

The chain uses TRBV10-1 and TRBJ1-1; TRBD1 matches at 7 bases. The CDR3 runs to 15 residues. V lost 3 bases to trimming and J lost 1 base; unmatched junction nucleotides: 5. CDR1 WNHNN and CDR2 SYGVQD come from the germline V gene (reference sequence). The CDR3 region is CASSESRQGNTEAFF. The CDR3 DNA reads TGCGCCAGCAGTGAATCACGACAGGGGAACACTGAAGCTTTCTTT.

Here the CDR3 DNA reads TGCGCCAGCAGCCAGGCCACGGGAGGAATGGGGCCCCAGCATTTT. It yields the protein CASSQATGGMGPQHF. The rearrangement links TRBV4-1 to TRBJ1-5; D call uncertain. Germline values: CDR1 MGHRA, CDR2 YSYEKL. V lost 3 bases and J 9 bases, leaving 18 bases between the germline ends. CDR3 length equals 15 residues.

The CDR3 spells CASSYSMQDDEQFF. The CDR3 DNA is TGTGCCAGCAGTTACTCGATGCAGGATGATGAGCAGTTCTTC. This chain connects TRBV6-5 to TRBJ2-1, with D unresolved. The germline CDR1 and CDR2 sequences are MNHEY and SVGAGI. The germline V and J ends were trimmed by 0 bases and 8 bases, with 11 bases remaining between them. This CDR3 has 14 amino acids.

The chain has TRBV4-3 and TRBJ1-6; 7 bases match TRBD1. The CDR3 sequence is 17 residues long. Germline V gene data show CDR1 as LGHNA and CDR2 as YSLEER. V shed 0 bases, J shed 4 bases, and the junction held 6 bases outside the gene matches. The CDR3 DNA follows: TGCGCCAGCAGCCAAGAGGGGGCGGGACAGTATAATTCACCCCTCCACTTT. It encodes CASSQEGAGQYNSPLHF.

The chain uses TRBV4-1 and TRBJ1-1, with unresolved D. V gave up 1 base and J gave up 0 bases, with 3 bases separating them. Germline V gene sequence: CDR1 MGHRA, CDR2 YSYEKL. The CDR3 covers 13 residues. CDR3 DNA sequence: TGCGCCAGCAGCCAAGGTATGAACACTGAAGCTTTCTTT. This codes for CASSQGMNTEAFF.

V usage is TRBV5-1 and J usage is TRBJ2-7; 7 nucleotides line up with TRBD1. CDR1 SGHRS and CDR2 YFSETQ come from the germline V gene. The V segment lost 2 bases and the J segment 0 bases; nucleotides outside the gene matches: 2. CDR3 length equals 14 residues. DNA of the CDR3: TGCGCCAGCAGCTTAAGGGACAGCTCCTACGAGCAGTACTTC. This encodes CASSLRDSSYEQYF.

The chain carries TRBV7-2 and TRBJ1-2, with a possible D match to TRBD1 (5 bases). The V and J ends lost 5 bases and 2 bases respectively, with 9 bases between them. Germline V gene lookup returns CDR1 SGHTA and CDR2 FQGNSA. The CDR3 totals 13 residues. CDR3 coding DNA: TGTGCCAGCAGCCAGACAGAGAACTATGGCTACACCTTC. This encodes CASSQTENYGYTF.

The chain employs TRBV6-1 and TRBJ2-3, with 10 bases lining up with TRBD1. The junction had 7 bases not matched to a gene; V was cut back by 1 base and J by 3 bases. The CDR3 is 17 amino acids. Germline V gene data show CDR1 as MNHNS and CDR2 as SASEGT. CDR3 sequence (DNA): TGTGCCAGCAGTGAAGAGGGGACAGGGGAGAGGACAGATACGCAGTATTTT. This codes for CASSEEGTGERTDTQYF.

This clone appeared once. The genes are TRBV5-1 and TRBJ1-6, with D unclear. The V end lost 0 bases, the J end lost 11 bases, and 9 bases lay between the germline ends. Germline CDR1 is SGHRS and CDR2 is YFSETQ. The CDR3 is made up of 13 amino acids. The CDR3, as DNA: TGCGCCAGCAGCTTGGCGGGGTTCCCACCCCTCCACTTT. Residues: CASSLAGFPPLHF.

The gene calls are TRBV5-5 and TRBJ2-3; the D gene is possibly TRBD2 (6 bases). This CDR3 contains 15 residues. Germline V lookup: CDR1 SGHKS, CDR2 YYEKEE (reference sequence). V was clipped by 0 bases and J by 4 bases, with 12 bases between them. This CDR3 is CASSLGWRGADTQYF. CDR3 nucleotides: TGTGCCAGCAGCTTGGGTTGGCGGGGTGCAGATACGCAGTATTTT.

The chain uses TRBV15 and TRBJ2-5, with 9 positions matching TRBD1. V shed 0 bases and J 5 bases; nucleotides not matched to a gene: 16. Germline lookup yields CDR1 LNHNV and CDR2 YYDKDF (reference sequence). There are 19 residues in the CDR3. CDR3 DNA sequence: TGTGCCACCAGCAGAGATTCGCAGGACCACAGGGGGCGTGTGGAGACCCAGTACTTC. It translates to CATSRDSQDHRGRVETQYF.

This chain connects TRBV5-5 to TRBJ1-2, with a weak D call TRBD1 (5 bases). This CDR3 spans 13 amino acids. Deletions cut 4 bases from V and 6 bases from J, with 13 bases between. Germline assignment: CDR1 SGHKS and CDR2 YYEKEE (reference sequence). The CDR3 bases are TGTGCCAGCAGCCATCAGGGCTTGAATGGCTACACCTTC. Translating it yields CASSHQGLNGYTF.

CDR3: CASSPEGSSYEQYF. For the CDR3, the DNA is TGCGCCAGCAGCCCGGAGGGGTCCTCCTACGAGCAGTACTTC. This chain connects TRBV5-1 to TRBJ2-7; tentative D call: TRBD2 (6 bases). This CDR3 is built from 14 residues. V lost 4 bases and J 0 bases, leaving 11 bases between the germline ends. Germline CDR1 and CDR2: SGHRS and YFSETQ.

The CDR3 reads CASSLAAGGSYGYTF. CDR3 in DNA: TGCGCCAGCAGCTTGGCGGCGGGAGGGAGCTATGGCTACACCTTC. The chain links TRBV5-1 to TRBJ1-2; D gene unclear. V was shortened by 0 bases and J by 4 bases, with 13 bases between the two germline ends. CDR1 is SGHRS and CDR2 is YFSETQ in the germline V gene. The CDR3 length is 15 residues.

The count of this clone is one. The rearrangement uses TRBV6-5 and TRBJ2-7; weak D call: TRBD1 (6 bases). With 7 bases removed from V and 7 bases from J, the gap between germline ends came to 20 bases. This CDR3 has 14 amino acids. The germline V gene encodes CDR1 MNHEY and CDR2 SVGAGI. The DNA for the CDR3 is TGTGCCAGCACCCGGAACAGGGAGATAAGGGAGCAGTACTTC. Residues: CASTRNREIREQYF.

This clone has only a few counts. The chain links TRBV23-1 to TRBJ1-2; 9 bases fit TRBD1. TRBV23-1 is known as an ORF, though its function is uncertain. This CDR3 has 13 residues. V was pared by 4 bases and J by 14 bases, with 11 bases of the junction left unmatched. CDR3 bases: TGCGCCAGCAGTCGACAGGGGGACGTCACCCCTACCTTC. Its translation is CASSRQGDVTPTF.

CDR3 sequence reads: CASSEGITGTGPYEQYF. In DNA form, the CDR3 reads TGTGCCAGCAGCGAGGGAATTACCGGGACAGGGCCGTACGAGCAGTACTTC. The J gene is TRBJ2-7, the V gene TRBV9, with 9 bases aligning to TRBD1. Germline V lookup: CDR1 SGDLS, CDR2 YYNGEE. Germline trimming cut 3 bases from V and 4 bases from J; bases unmatched to any gene: 14. This CDR3 has 17 amino acids.

The chain recombines TRBV7-2 with TRBJ2-5; TRBD2 aligns across 10 bases. The CDR3 runs to 17 residues. V shed 0 bases, J shed 5 bases, and the junction held 9 bases outside the gene matches. Germline V CDR1 and CDR2: SGHTA, FQGNSA. CDR3 sequence: CASSLALASGGRETQYF. CDR3 sequence (DNA): TGTGCCAGCAGCTTAGCTCTTGCTAGCGGGGGAAGGGAGACCCAGTACTTC.

J is TRBJ1-3 and V is TRBV7-6; a possible D gene is TRBD1 (6 bases). The CDR3 extends over 17 amino acids. Germline V gene lookup returns CDR1 SGHVS and CDR2 FNYEAQ. V was pared by 1 base and J by 0 bases, with 13 bases between. CDR3 protein: CASSLEMGASSGNTIYF. In nucleotides, the CDR3 is TGTGCCAGCAGCTTAGAGATGGGGGCGAGCTCTGGAAACACCATATATTTT. The variable domain in full, completed from reference TRBV7-6 and TRBJ1-3, reads GAGVSQSPRYKVTKRGQDVALRCDPISGHVSLYWYRQALGQGPEFLTYFNYEAQQDKSGLPNDRFSAERPEGSISTLTIQRTEQRDSAMYRCASSLEMGASSGNTIYFGEGSWLTVV.